These 27 T cell receptor beta chains originate from one sample sequenced in a study of CD8 T cells in Susac syndrome. With random hexamers, about 0.45 to 1 ug RNA was reverse transcribed. TCRdb re-analysed the immunoSEQ multiplex PCR reads in MiXCR, keeping a single row per CDR3 protein. The table shows some 250,000 distinct CDR3 sequences, with 90% to 97% occurring only once. The sequenced sample was CD4+ T cells from PBMCs. These receptors were collected from a human donor with Susac syndrome.

This rearrangement joins TRBV3-1 to TRBJ2-6, with D possibly matching TRBD2 (6 bases). Trimming stripped 4 bases from V and 0 bases from J, with 13 bases between. CDR1 and CDR2 from the germline V gene are LGHDT and YNNKEL (reference sequence). There are 17 residues in the CDR3. CDR3 region: CASSRRTTFSGANVLTF. The CDR3 DNA follows: TGTGCCAGCAGCCGCAGGACTACCTTCTCTGGGGCCAACGTCCTGACTTTC.

The chain is built from TRBV19 and TRBJ2-1, with D perhaps matching TRBD1 (6 bases). From germline, CDR1 is LNHDA and CDR2 SQIVND (reference sequence). The V end lost 5 bases, the J end lost 9 bases, and 11 bases lay between the germline ends. The CDR3 length is 12 residues. CDR3: CASSAQGSEQFF. The CDR3 coding sequence is TGTGCCAGTAGTGCACAGGGATCTGAGCAGTTCTTC.

This rearrangement joins TRBV12-3 or TRBV12-4 to TRBJ1-1, with D unclear. The V gene lost 7 bases and the J gene lost 2 bases, with 14 bases spanning the gap. The CDR3 is 14 amino acids. In nucleotides, the CDR3 is TGTGCCAGCACCCCCGGGCGTTACAACACTGAAGCTTTCTTT. Translating it yields CASTPGRYNTEAFF.

The rearrangement joins TRBV28 to TRBJ2-1; possible D gene TRBD2, 6 bases. Trimming shortened V by 1 base and J by 6 bases, and 16 bases separated the two germline ends. From germline, CDR1 is MDHEN and CDR2 SYDVKM. This CDR3 is 16 amino acids long. The CDR3, as DNA: TGTGCCAGCAGTTTATTGGGGGGAAGGGGTGGCAATGAGCAGTTCTTC. This translates into CASSLLGGRGGNEQFF.

This clonotype showed up just a few times. The chain uses TRBV12-3 or TRBV12-4 and TRBJ2-7; D unclear. The CDR3 is made up of 12 amino acids. V was trimmed by 3 bases and J by 3 bases, leaving 6 bases between them. DNA for the CDR3: TGTGCCAGCAGTTTTCGTGGCTACGAGCAGTACTTC. Amino acids: CASSFRGYEQYF.

This chain links TRBV2 with TRBJ2-6; D is unclear. Germline CDR1 is SNHLY and CDR2 is FYNNEI. The CDR3 loop spans 16 amino acids. V lost 6 bases to trimming and J lost 0 bases, with 12 bases between them. The CDR3 region has the DNA TGTGCCAGCAGACTCGGACGGCACTCTGGGGCCAACGTCCTGACTTTC. It codes for CASRLGRHSGANVLTF.

This chain uses TRBV28 with TRBJ2-5, with D maybe TRBD1 (6 bases). The CDR3 is 16 amino acids. V was shortened by 3 bases and J by 2 bases, with 16 bases between the two germline ends. Germline V CDR1 and CDR2: MDHEN, SYDVKM. The CDR3 loop reads CASSFGSGTIQETQYF. CDR3 bases: TGTGCCAGCAGTTTTGGTTCCGGGACAATACAAGAGACCCAGTACTTC.

The chain is built from TRBV9 and TRBJ2-1; tentative D call: TRBD2 (6 bases). V lost 3 bases to trimming and J lost 6 bases, with 22 bases between them. The CDR3 runs to 17 residues. The germline V gene has CDR1 SGDLS and CDR2 YYNGEE. The CDR3: CASSAGGGREGRNEQFF. As DNA, the CDR3 is TGTGCCAGCAGCGCCGGCGGCGGGCGGGAAGGGCGCAATGAGCAGTTCTTC.

V and J are TRBV7-6 and TRBJ2-6; tentatively, D is TRBD2 (5 bases). V was cut by 1 base and J by 1 base, with 8 bases left in between. The germline gives CDR1 SGHVS, CDR2 FNYEAQ. The CDR3 totals 16 residues. CDR3 sequence: CASSLGGWSGANVLTF. The CDR3 DNA sequence: TGTGCCAGCAGCTTAGGCGGGTGGTCTGGGGCCAACGTCCTGACTTTC. The full variable domain, with the rest looked up from reference TRBV7-6 and TRBJ2-6, is GAGVSQSPRYKVTKRGQDVALRCDPISGHVSLYWYRQALGQGPEFLTYFNYEAQQDKSGLPNDRFSAERPEGSISTLTIQRTEQRDSAMYRCASSLGGWSGANVLTFGAGSRLTVL.

V and J are TRBV14 and TRBJ2-7; 9 nucleotides line up with TRBD1. The CDR3 spans 15 residues. V dropped 4 bases and J dropped 9; count of bases not matched to a gene: 13. Germline CDR1 is SGHDN and CDR2 is FVKESK. CDR3 in DNA: TGTGCCAGCAGCCCTCTAGCGGACAGGGGCCTATCGCAGTACTTC. Translated: CASSPLADRGLSQYF. The full variable domain, rest sourced from reference TRBV14 and TRBJ2-7, is EAGVTQFPSHSVIEKGQTVTLRCDPISGHDNLYWYRRVMGKEIKFLLHFVKESKQDESGMPNNRFLAERTGGTYSTLKVQPAELEDSGVYFCASSPLADRGLSQYFGPGTRLTVT.

This clonotype was detected only once. J is TRBJ2-7 and V is TRBV14, with TRBD2 as a possible D gene (5 bases). The germline V gene has CDR1 SGHDN and CDR2 FVKESK. Trimming took 3 bases from V and 6 from J, leaving 9 bases between them. This CDR3 is built from 12 residues. This chain's CDR3 is CASSQRDSEQYF. The CDR3 nucleotides read TGTGCCAGCAGCCAGAGGGATTCCGAGCAGTACTTC.

The genes are TRBV12-3 or TRBV12-4 and TRBJ1-2; D is uncertain. The CDR3 extends over 11 amino acids. The V end lost 4 bases, the J end lost 5 bases, and 5 bases lay between the germline ends. The CDR3 here is CASSYGYGYTF. In DNA, the CDR3 is TGTGCCAGCAGTTATGGGTATGGCTACACCTTC.

This clonotype has just one count. The chain has TRBV6-1 and TRBJ2-6; D gene unclear. Germline loops: CDR1 MNHNS, CDR2 SASEGT. V dropped 5 bases and J dropped 2 bases, with 10 bases sitting between them. The CDR3 contains 15 residues. Here the CDR3 reads CASSQWGTGANVLTF. The CDR3 nucleotides are TGTGCCAGCAGTCAATGGGGTACTGGGGCCAACGTCCTGACTTTC.

The chain has TRBV29-1 and TRBJ1-2, with 8 bases fitting TRBD1. CDR1 is SQVTM and CDR2 is ANQGSEA in the germline V gene. The J segment lost 4 bases and the V segment lost 1 base, leaving 8 bases of the junction unmatched. The CDR3 loop spans 15 amino acids. The CDR3 region has the DNA TGCAGCGTTGAAGGACTCCGGGACAGGATCTATGGCTACACCTTC. This translates into CSVEGLRDRIYGYTF.

CDR3 loop: CASSSHDRASEAFF. The CDR3, as DNA: TGTGCCAGCAGTTCACACGACAGGGCGAGTGAAGCTTTCTTT. The V gene is TRBV28, the J gene TRBJ1-1; 7 bases map to TRBD1. Per the germline V gene, CDR1 is MDHEN and CDR2 is SYDVKM. Trimming took 4 bases from V and 7 from J; bases not matched to a gene: 9. The CDR3 consists of 14 residues.

This chain joins TRBV20-1 and TRBJ1-1; maybe TRBD1 (6 bases). Per germline, CDR1 DFQATT and CDR2 SNEGSKA (reference sequence). Trimming pared 6 bases from V and 0 bases from J, leaving 11 bases between. The length of the CDR3 is 13 residues. DNA of the CDR3: TGCAGTGCCGGAACAGGGATGAACACTGAAGCTTTCTTT. This translates into CSAGTGMNTEAFF.

The genes are TRBV30 and TRBJ2-5; the match to TRBD2 covers 7 bases. V lost 3 bases, J lost 5 bases, and 12 bases stayed unmatched. This CDR3 comprises 15 residues. Germline values: CDR1 GTSNPN, CDR2 SVGIG (reference sequence). The CDR3 loop is CAWRLSGRVSETQYF. The CDR3, as DNA: TGTGCCTGGAGATTAAGTGGGAGGGTGTCGGAGACCCAGTACTTC.

V and J are TRBV20-1 and TRBJ2-7, with D perhaps matching TRBD2 (6 bases). The CDR3 spans 13 residues. CDR1 DFQATT and CDR2 SNEGSKA come from the germline V gene (reference sequence). Trimming shortened V by 3 bases and J by 3 bases, and 12 bases separated the two germline ends. This CDR3 is CSASDGSNYEQYF. The CDR3 region has the DNA TGCAGTGCTAGTGACGGGAGTAACTACGAGCAGTACTTC.

This rearrangement joins TRBV24-1 to TRBJ2-5, with D maybe TRBD2 (5 bases). The CDR3 consists of 14 residues. V was clipped by 5 bases and J by 4 bases, with 13 bases between them. Germline CDR1 reads KGHDR; CDR2 reads SFDVKD. In DNA form, the CDR3 reads TGTGCCACCAGTGGCCCCGGGATCGGAGAGACCCAGTACTTC. It is translated as CATSGPGIGETQYF.

This clonotype came up once. V is TRBV7-2 and J is TRBJ2-1; tentatively, D is TRBD2 (6 bases). Germline V gene sequence: CDR1 SGHTA, CDR2 FQGNSA. The CDR3 extends over 13 amino acids. V dropped 6 bases and J dropped 10 bases, with 16 bases sitting between them. CDR3 sequence: CASRHRDLEEQFF. The CDR3 nucleotides read TGTGCCAGCAGACACCGGGACTTAGAAGAGCAGTTCTTC.

A single count supports this clonotype. V and J are TRBV12-3 or TRBV12-4 and TRBJ1-2; no clear D gene. The CDR3 covers 15 residues. V lost 7 bases and J 8 bases, leaving 23 bases between the germline ends. CDR3 in amino acids: CASNEIRSSSGGYTF. The DNA for the CDR3 is TGTGCCAGCAACGAAATCCGTTCGTCGAGCGGGGGCTACACCTTC.

This chain links TRBV25-1 with TRBJ1-4; D call uncertain. V shed 5 bases and J shed 10 bases, with 14 bases lying between them. This CDR3 spans 13 amino acids. In germline, CDR1 is MGHDK, CDR2 SYGVNS. The CDR3, as DNA: TGTGCCAGCAGTAGTGGGATAAAAGGAAAACTGTTTTTT. Protein: CASSSGIKGKLFF.

This chain joins TRBV9 and TRBJ1-1; 9 nucleotides line up with TRBD1. In germline, CDR1 is SGDLS, CDR2 YYNGEE. V trimming: 1 base; J trimming: 3 bases; junction bases outside the gene matches: 4. The CDR3 runs 15 residues. The DNA of the CDR3 is TGTGCCAGCAGCGTACAAGGACAGGGGTACACTGAAGCTTTCTTT. Amino acids: CASSVQGQGYTEAFF. Using reference TRBV9 and TRBJ1-1 for the parts outside the CDR3, the full variable domain is DSGVTQTPKHLITATGQRVTLRCSPRSGDLSVYWYQQSLDQGLQFLIQYYNGEERAKGNILERFSAQQFPDLHSELNLSSLELGDSALYFCASSVQGQGYTEAFFGQGTRLTVV.

The CDR3 nucleotides read TGTGCCAGCATCGGGACGGCCACAGATACGCAGTATTTT. Amino acid sequence: CASIGTATDTQYF. V is TRBV27 and J is TRBJ2-3; D may match TRBD1 or TRBD2 (5 bases each). Germline loops: CDR1 MNHEY, CDR2 SMNVEV (reference sequence). CDR3 length equals 13 residues. V was pared by 7 bases and J by 2 bases, with 10 bases between.

The chain links TRBV5-1 to TRBJ2-3, with unresolved D. Germline V gene data show CDR1 as SGHRS and CDR2 as YFSETQ. CDR3 size: 16 residues. Trimming removed 4 bases at V and 1 base at J, with 16 bases between. CDR3 protein: CASSIFPSGGTDTQYF. The CDR3 region has the DNA TGCGCCAGCAGCATCTTCCCTAGTGGCGGCACAGATACGCAGTATTTT. The whole variable domain, remainder taken from reference TRBV5-1 and TRBJ2-3, is KAGVTQTPRYLIKTRGQQVTLSCSPISGHRSVSWYQQTPGQGLQFLFEYFSETQRNKGNFPGRFSGRQFSNSRSEMNVSTLELGDSALYLCASSIFPSGGTDTQYFGPGTRLTVL.

The chain recombines TRBV24-1 with TRBJ2-1; no reliable D call. V dropped 4 bases and J dropped 8 bases, with 8 bases sitting between them. The CDR3 sequence is 12 residues long. Germline values: CDR1 KGHDR, CDR2 SFDVKD. The CDR3 region has the DNA TGTGCCACCAGTGACACCACGGATGAGCAGTTCTTC. Residues: CATSDTTDEQFF.

J is TRBJ1-2 and V is TRBV7-9; 8 bases are a match to TRBD1. Germline V gene sequence: CDR1 SEHNR, CDR2 FQNEAQ (reference sequence). The CDR3 has 13 amino acids. With 4 bases clipped from V and 6 bases from J, the junction kept 4 bases outside the gene matches. The CDR3 nucleotides are TGTGCCAGCAGCTACCTGGGACAGGATGGCTACACCTTC. It encodes CASSYLGQDGYTF. Supplemented by reference TRBV7-9 and TRBJ1-2, the full variable domain reads DTGVSQNPRHKITKRGQNVTFRCDPISEHNRLYWYRQTLGQGPEFLTYFQNEAQLEKSRLLSDRFSAERPKGSFSTLEIQRTEQGDSAMYLCASSYLGQDGYTFGSGTRLTVV.